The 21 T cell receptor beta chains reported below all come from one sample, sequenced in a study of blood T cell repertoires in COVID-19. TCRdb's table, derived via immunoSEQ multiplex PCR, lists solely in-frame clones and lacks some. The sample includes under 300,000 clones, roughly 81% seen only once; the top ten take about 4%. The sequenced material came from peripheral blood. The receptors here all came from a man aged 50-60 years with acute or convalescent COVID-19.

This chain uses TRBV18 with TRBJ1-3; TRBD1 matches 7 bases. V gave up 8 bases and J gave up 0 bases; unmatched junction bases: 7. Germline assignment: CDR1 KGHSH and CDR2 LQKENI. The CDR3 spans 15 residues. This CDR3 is CASAGTVASGNTIYF. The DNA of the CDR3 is TGTGCCAGCGCCGGGACAGTAGCCTCTGGAAACACCATATATTTT.

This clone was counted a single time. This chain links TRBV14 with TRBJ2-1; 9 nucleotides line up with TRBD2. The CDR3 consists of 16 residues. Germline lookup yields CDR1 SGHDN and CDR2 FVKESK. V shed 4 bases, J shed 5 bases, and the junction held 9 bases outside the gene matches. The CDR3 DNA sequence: TGTGCCAGCAGCCCGCTCGTGACTAGCGGTAACAATGAGCAGTTCTTC. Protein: CASSPLVTSGNNEQFF.

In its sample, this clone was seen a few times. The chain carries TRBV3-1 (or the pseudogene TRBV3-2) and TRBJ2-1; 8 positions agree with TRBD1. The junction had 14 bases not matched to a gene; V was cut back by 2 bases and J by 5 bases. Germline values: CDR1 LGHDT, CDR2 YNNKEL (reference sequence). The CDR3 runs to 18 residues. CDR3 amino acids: CASSQIRLRTGKNNEQFF. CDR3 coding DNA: TGTGCCAGCAGCCAAATAAGACTTAGGACAGGGAAAAACAATGAGCAGTTCTTC.

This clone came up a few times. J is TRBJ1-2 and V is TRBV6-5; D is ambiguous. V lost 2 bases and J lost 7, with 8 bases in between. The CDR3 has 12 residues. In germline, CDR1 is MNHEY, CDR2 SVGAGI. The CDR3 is CASSYVSGGYTF. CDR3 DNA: TGTGCCAGCAGTTACGTAAGCGGTGGCTACACCTTC.

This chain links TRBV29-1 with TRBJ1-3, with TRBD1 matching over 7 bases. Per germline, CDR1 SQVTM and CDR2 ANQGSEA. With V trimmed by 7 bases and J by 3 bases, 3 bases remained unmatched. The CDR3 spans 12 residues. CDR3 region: CSATGDGNTIYF. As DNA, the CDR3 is TGCAGCGCCACAGGGGATGGAAACACCATATATTTT.

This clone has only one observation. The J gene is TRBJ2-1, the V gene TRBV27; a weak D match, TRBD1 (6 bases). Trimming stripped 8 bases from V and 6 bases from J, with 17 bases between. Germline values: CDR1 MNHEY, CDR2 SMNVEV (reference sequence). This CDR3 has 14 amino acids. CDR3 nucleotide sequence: TGTGCCAGCGAGAACAGGGTATCGAGCAATGAGCAGTTCTTC. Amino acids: CASENRVSSNEQFF.

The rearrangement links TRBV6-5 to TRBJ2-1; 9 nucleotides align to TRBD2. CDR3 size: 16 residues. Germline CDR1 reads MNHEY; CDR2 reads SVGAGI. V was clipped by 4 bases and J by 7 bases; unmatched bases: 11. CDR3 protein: CASSLAIAGGPNEQFF. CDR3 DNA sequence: TGTGCCAGCAGTTTGGCTATTGCGGGAGGGCCAAATGAGCAGTTCTTC.

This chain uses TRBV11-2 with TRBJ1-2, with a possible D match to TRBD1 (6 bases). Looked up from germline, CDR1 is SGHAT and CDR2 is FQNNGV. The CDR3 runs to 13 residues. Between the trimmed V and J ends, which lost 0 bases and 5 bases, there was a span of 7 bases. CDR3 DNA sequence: TGTGCCAGCAGCTTAGAAACAGGGTATGGCTACACCTTC. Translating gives CASSLETGYGYTF.

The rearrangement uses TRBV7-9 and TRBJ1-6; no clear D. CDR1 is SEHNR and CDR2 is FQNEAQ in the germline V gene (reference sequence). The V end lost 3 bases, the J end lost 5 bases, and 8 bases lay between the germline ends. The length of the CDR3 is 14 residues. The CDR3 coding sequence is TGTGCCAGCAGCTTTGGGCAGCATAATTCACCCCTCCACTTT. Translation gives CASSFGQHNSPLHF.

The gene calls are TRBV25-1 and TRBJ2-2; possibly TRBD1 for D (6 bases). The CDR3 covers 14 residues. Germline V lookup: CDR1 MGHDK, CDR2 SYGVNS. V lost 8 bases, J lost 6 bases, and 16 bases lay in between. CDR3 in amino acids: CASGRDTRSGELFF. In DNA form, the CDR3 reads TGTGCCAGCGGCCGGGACACTCGCTCCGGGGAGCTGTTTTTT.

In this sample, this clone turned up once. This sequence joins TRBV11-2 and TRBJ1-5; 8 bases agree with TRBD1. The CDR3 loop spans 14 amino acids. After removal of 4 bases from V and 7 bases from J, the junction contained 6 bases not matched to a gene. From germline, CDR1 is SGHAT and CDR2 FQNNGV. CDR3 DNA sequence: TGTGCCAGCAGCTCGACAGGGGAAGGACAGCCCCAGCATTTT. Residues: CASSSTGEGQPQHF.

CDR3 amino acids: CASSQSGQGGYTF. In nucleotides, the CDR3 is TGTGCCAGCAGCCAATCGGGACAGGGAGGCTACACCTTC. The V and J genes are TRBV14 and TRBJ1-2, with 9 bases that match TRBD1. This CDR3 is 13 amino acids long. The junction had 3 bases not matched to a gene; V was cut back by 2 bases and J by 8 bases. Per germline, CDR1 SGHDN and CDR2 FVKESK.

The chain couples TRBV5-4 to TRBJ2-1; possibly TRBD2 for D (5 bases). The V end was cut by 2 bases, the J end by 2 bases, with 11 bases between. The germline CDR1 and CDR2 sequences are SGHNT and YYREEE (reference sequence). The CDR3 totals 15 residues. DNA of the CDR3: TGTGCCAGCAGCTTAGACCGTAGCGCCTACAATGAGCAGTTCTTC. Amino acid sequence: CASSLDRSAYNEQFF.

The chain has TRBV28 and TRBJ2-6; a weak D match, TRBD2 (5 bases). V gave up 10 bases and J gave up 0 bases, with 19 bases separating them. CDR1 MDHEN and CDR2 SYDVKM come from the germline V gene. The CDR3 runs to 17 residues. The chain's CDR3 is CAITDGRGNSGANVLTF. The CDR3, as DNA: TGTGCCATCACCGATGGGAGAGGGAACTCTGGGGCCAACGTCCTGACTTTC.

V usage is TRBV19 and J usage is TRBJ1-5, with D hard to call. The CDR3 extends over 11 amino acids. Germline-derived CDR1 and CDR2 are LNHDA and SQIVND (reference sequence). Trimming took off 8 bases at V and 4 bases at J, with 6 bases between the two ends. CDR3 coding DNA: TGTGCCAGTGGCTTTAATCAGCCCCAGCATTTT. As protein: CASGFNQPQHF.

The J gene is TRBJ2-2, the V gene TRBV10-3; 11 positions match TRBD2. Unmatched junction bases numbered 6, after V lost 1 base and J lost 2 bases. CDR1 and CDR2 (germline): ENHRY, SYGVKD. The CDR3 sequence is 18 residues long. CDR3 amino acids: CAISEFGTSGINTGELFF. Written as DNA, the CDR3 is TGTGCCATCAGTGAGTTCGGGACTAGCGGAATTAACACCGGGGAGCTGTTTTTT.

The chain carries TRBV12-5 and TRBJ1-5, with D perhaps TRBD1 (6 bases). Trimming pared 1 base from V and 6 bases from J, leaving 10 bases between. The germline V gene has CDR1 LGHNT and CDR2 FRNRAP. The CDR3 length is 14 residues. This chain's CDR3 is CASGLGTESQPQHF. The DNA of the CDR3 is TGTGCTAGTGGTTTGGGGACAGAGAGTCAGCCCCAGCATTTT.

CDR3 in DNA: TGTGCCAGCAGCACGAGACAGGGGAACACTGAAGCTTTCTTT. This encodes CASSTRQGNTEAFF. The V and J genes are TRBV11-2 and TRBJ1-1; 7 bases are shared with TRBD1. CDR1 and CDR2 from the germline V gene are SGHAT and FQNNGV. After removal of 5 bases from V and 1 base from J, the junction contained 4 bases not matched to a gene. The CDR3 runs to 14 residues.

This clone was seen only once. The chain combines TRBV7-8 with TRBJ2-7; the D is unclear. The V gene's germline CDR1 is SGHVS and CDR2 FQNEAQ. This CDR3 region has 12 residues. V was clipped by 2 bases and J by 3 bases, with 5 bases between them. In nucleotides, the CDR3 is TGTGCCAGCAGCTTACAAAACTACGAGCAGTACTTC. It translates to CASSLQNYEQYF.

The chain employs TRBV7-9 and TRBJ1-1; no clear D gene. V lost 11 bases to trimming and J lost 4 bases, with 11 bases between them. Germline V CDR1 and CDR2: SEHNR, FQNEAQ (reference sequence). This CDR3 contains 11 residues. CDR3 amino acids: CAAGESTEAFF. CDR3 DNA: TGTGCCGCTGGGGAGAGCACTGAAGCTTTCTTT.

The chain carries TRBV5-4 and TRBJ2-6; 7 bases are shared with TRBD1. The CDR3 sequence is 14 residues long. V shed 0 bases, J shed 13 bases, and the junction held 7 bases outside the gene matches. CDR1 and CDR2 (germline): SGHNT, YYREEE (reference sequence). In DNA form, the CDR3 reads TGTGCCAGCAGCTTGGGAGACAGGGCCGGGGTCCTGACTTTC. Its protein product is CASSLGDRAGVLTF.